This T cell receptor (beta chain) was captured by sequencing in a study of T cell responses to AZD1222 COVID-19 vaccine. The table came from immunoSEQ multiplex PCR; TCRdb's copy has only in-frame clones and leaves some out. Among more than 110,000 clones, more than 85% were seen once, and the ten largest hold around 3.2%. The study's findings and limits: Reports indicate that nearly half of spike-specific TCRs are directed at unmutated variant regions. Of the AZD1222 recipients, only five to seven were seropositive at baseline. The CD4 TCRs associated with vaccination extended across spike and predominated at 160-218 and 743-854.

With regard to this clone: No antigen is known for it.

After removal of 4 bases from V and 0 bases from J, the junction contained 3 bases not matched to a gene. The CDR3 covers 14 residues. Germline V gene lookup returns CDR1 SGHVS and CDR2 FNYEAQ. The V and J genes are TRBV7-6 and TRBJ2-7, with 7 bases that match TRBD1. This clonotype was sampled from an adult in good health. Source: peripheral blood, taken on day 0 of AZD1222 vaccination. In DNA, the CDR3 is TGTGCCAGCAGCTACGGGACAGCCTCCTACGAGCAGTACTTC. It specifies CASSYGTASYEQYF.